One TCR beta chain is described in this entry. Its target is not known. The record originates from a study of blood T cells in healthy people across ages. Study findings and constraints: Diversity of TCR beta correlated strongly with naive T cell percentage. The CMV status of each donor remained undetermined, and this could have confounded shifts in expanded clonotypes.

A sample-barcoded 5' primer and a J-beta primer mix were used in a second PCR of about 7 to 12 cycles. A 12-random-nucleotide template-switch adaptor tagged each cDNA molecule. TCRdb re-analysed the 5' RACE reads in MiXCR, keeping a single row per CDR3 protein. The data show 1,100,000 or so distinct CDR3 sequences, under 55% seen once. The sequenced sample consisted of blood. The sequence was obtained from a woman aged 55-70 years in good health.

The CDR3 region has the DNA TGTGCCATCAGTGAAAGTGCTAAGGGCGGTTATAATTCACCCCTCCACTTT. Its protein product is CAISESAKGGYNSPLHF. The chain has TRBV10-3 and TRBJ1-6; no firm D call. The CDR3 has 17 residues. Germline V gene lookup returns CDR1 ENHRY and CDR2 SYGVKD. V was shortened by 3 bases and J by 4 bases, with 16 bases between the two germline ends.